The next 25 T cell receptor beta chains were all read from a single sample in a study of shared clonotypes between healthy human individuals (dated by TCRdb to 2020 to 2021). The library was made by the immunoSEQ multiplex PCR assay. TCRdb carries this immuneACCESS record with in-frame sequences only. Its versions omit some clonotypes, under half of them owing to an unresolved V gene in the studies checked, with the rest unexplained. The table for this sample lists roughly 1,500,000 clones; less than 99% of them were counted only once. The top ten clonotypes cover 0.36% of the sample. The sample comprised naive CD4+ T cells sorted from blood. Sample cell subset or site, as interpreted from the label and publication: CD45RA+ positively selected. Source of these receptors: a man aged 25-40 years in good health.

The rearrangement links TRBV6-4 to TRBJ2-2; no reliable D call. This CDR3 is built from 17 residues. Germline-derived CDR1 and CDR2 are MRHNA and SNTAGT. V lost 0 bases and J lost 1, with 12 bases in between. CDR3 protein: CASSDSGWYQNTGELFF. DNA for the CDR3: TGTGCCAGCAGTGACTCTGGTTGGTATCAGAACACCGGGGAGCTGTTTTTT.

The chain carries TRBV27 and TRBJ2-7; unclear D gene. Germline V lookup: CDR1 MNHEY, CDR2 SMNVEV (reference sequence). The CDR3 length is 14 residues. V was clipped by 3 bases and J by 0 bases, with 9 bases between them. CDR3 residues: CASSFRRNSYEQYF. The CDR3 nucleotides read TGTGCCAGCAGTTTCCGCCGAAACTCCTACGAGCAGTACTTC.

The rearrangement joins TRBV29-1 to TRBJ1-2, with D unresolved. Germline assignment: CDR1 SQVTM and CDR2 ANQGSEA. The ends were cut back, 7 bases at V and 6 bases at J, with 15 bases in the middle. This CDR3 has 12 residues. For the CDR3, the DNA is TGCAGCGCTGGGAAGACCGGCCATGGCTACACCTTC. It yields the protein CSAGKTGHGYTF.

This clone has only one observation. In DNA, the CDR3 is TGCAGTGTAATTTACAATGAGCAGTTCTTC. Residues: CSVIYNEQFF. The chain links TRBV20-1 to TRBJ2-1; no reliable D call. CDR3 length: 10 amino acids. V gave up 7 bases and J gave up 4 bases, with 5 bases separating them. Germline CDR1 reads DFQATT; CDR2 reads SNEGSKA (reference sequence).

This clone has just one count. In the same sample, other DNA sequences code for this CDR3. The chain employs TRBV28 and TRBJ1-5, with D hard to call. Germline lookup yields CDR1 MDHEN and CDR2 SYDVKM. V was clipped by 8 bases and J by 4 bases, with 12 bases between them. CDR3 size: 13 residues. The CDR3: CASSLPGNQPQHF. Written as DNA, the CDR3 is TGTGCCAGCTCGTTACCCGGGAATCAGCCCCAGCATTTT.

As to this clone: The sample contains more than one DNA sequence encoding this CDR3. The CDR3 here is CASSLLAGSSYEQYF. Written as DNA, the CDR3 is TGTGCCAGCAGCTTACTAGCGGGCAGCTCCTACGAGCAGTACTTC. The rearrangement uses TRBV7-2 and TRBJ2-7; 8 nucleotides match TRBD2. Trimming at V came to 2 bases and at J to 0 bases, leaving 3 bases not matched to a gene. Germline values: CDR1 SGHTA, CDR2 FQGNSA. CDR3 size: 15 residues.

In regard to this clone: The sample contains more than one DNA sequence encoding this CDR3. The V call is TRBV11-3, the J call TRBJ2-1; D remains ambiguous. CDR1 and CDR2 (germline): SGHNT, YENEEA. V lost 1 base, J lost 7 bases, and 11 bases lay in between. The CDR3 loop spans 14 amino acids. The CDR3: CASSLAGSYNEQFF. CDR3 nucleotides: TGTGCCAGCAGCTTAGCGGGCAGTTATAATGAGCAGTTCTTC.

As for this clone: This same CDR3 is encoded by further DNA sequences in the sample. The rearrangement links TRBV6-6 to TRBJ2-7; no definite D call. V lost 0 bases to trimming and J lost 0 bases, with 9 bases between them. CDR1 and CDR2 (germline): MNHNY, SVGAGI (reference sequence). The CDR3 covers 15 residues. CDR3 residues: CASSYSPRSSYEQYF. The CDR3 DNA sequence: TGTGCCAGCAGTTACTCGCCCCGAAGCTCCTACGAGCAGTACTTC.

V usage is TRBV10-2 and J usage is TRBJ1-5, with D uncertain. CDR1 WSHSY and CDR2 SAAADI come from the germline V gene. The CDR3 runs 14 residues. Between the trimmed V and J ends, which lost 3 bases and 2 bases, there was a span of 8 bases. Here the CDR3 reads CASSDIIGNQPQHF. The DNA of the CDR3 is TGCGCCAGCAGTGACATTATCGGCAATCAGCCCCAGCATTTT.

V usage is TRBV5-1 and J usage is TRBJ1-5; TRBD1 is a possible D gene (5 bases). CDR3 length equals 15 residues. V was shortened by 4 bases and J by 2 bases, with 13 bases between the two germline ends. Per the germline V gene, CDR1 is SGHRS and CDR2 is YFSETQ. CDR3 DNA sequence: TGCGCCAGCAGCCGGGGGGGACGAGGCAATCAGCCCCAGCATTTT. As protein: CASSRGGRGNQPQHF.

The V gene is TRBV28, the J gene TRBJ2-7; the D gene is possibly TRBD2 (5 bases). V gave up 7 bases and J gave up 2 bases, with 15 bases separating them. The CDR3 is 14 amino acids. Per the germline V gene, CDR1 is MDHEN and CDR2 is SYDVKM. The CDR3 bases are TGTGCCAGCATCCTCACTGCGGGCCCCTACGAGCAGTACTTC. It specifies CASILTAGPYEQYF. The full variable domain, rest sourced from reference TRBV28 and TRBJ2-7, is DVKVTQSSRYLVKRTGEKVFLECVQDMDHENMFWYRQDPGLGLRLIYFSYDVKMKEKGDIPEGYSVSREKKERFSLILESASTNQTSMYLCASILTAGPYEQYFGPGTRLTVT.

The J gene is TRBJ2-1, the V gene TRBV7-2; the D is unclear. The CDR3 loop spans 12 amino acids. Germline CDR1 SGHTA, CDR2 FQGNSA. Trimming left V 5 bases short and J 10 bases short, with 12 bases between. CDR3 sequence reads: CASSLTKLEQFF. CDR3 bases: TGTGCCAGCAGCCTAACTAAATTGGAGCAGTTCTTC.

A word on this clone: Other DNA sequences in the same sample also yield this CDR3. The chain links TRBV9 to TRBJ2-1; TRBD1 might be the D (5 bases). Trimming pared 0 bases from V and 0 bases from J, leaving 7 bases between. The CDR3 has 15 amino acids. The germline gives CDR1 SGDLS, CDR2 YYNGEE. In nucleotides, the CDR3 is TGTGCCAGCAGCGTAGGGGGCTTCTCCTACAATGAGCAGTTCTTC. This sequence encodes CASSVGGFSYNEQFF.

The J gene is TRBJ1-4, the V gene TRBV7-9; 7 bases are a match to TRBD1. CDR1 and CDR2 from the germline V gene are SEHNR and FQNEAQ (reference sequence). The CDR3 is made up of 19 amino acids. V shed 4 bases, J shed 0 bases, and the junction held 14 bases outside the gene matches. This CDR3 is CASSSIRRQGDATNEKLFF. Here the CDR3 DNA reads TGTGCCAGCAGCTCGATCAGGCGACAGGGCGATGCAACTAATGAAAAACTGTTTTTT.

The chain links TRBV2 to TRBJ1-1; 7 nucleotides agree with TRBD1. From germline, CDR1 is SNHLY and CDR2 FYNNEI. The CDR3 has 13 amino acids. V lost 4 bases and J lost 5; bases outside the gene matches: 4. CDR3 bases: TGTGCCAGCAGTGTAACAGGGGTAACTGAAGCTTTCTTT. It is translated as CASSVTGVTEAFF.

V and J are TRBV4-1 and TRBJ2-1, with 8 nucleotides matching TRBD1. In germline, CDR1 is MGHRA, CDR2 YSYEKL. V lost 1 base and J lost 5; bases outside the gene matches: 7. The CDR3 has 16 residues. The chain's CDR3 is CASSQVGTGLNNEQFF. As DNA, the CDR3 is TGCGCCAGCAGCCAAGTGGGGACAGGCCTAAACAATGAGCAGTTCTTC.

The V and J genes are TRBV5-5 and TRBJ2-5, with 8 bases lining up with TRBD1. V lost 4 bases and J lost 1; bases outside the gene matches: 3. Germline assignment: CDR1 SGHKS and CDR2 YYEKEE (reference sequence). CDR3 length: 14 residues. The CDR3 spells CASSHTGGQETQYF. Written as DNA, the CDR3 is TGTGCCAGCAGCCATACAGGGGGCCAAGAGACCCAGTACTTC. The full variable domain, in which reference TRBV5-5 and TRBJ2-5 provide the parts outside the CDR3, is DAGVTQSPTHLIKTRGQQVTLRCSPISGHKSVSWYQQVLGQGPQFIFQYYEKEERGRGNFPDRFSARQFPNYSSELNVNALLLGDSALYLCASSHTGGQETQYFGPGTRLLVL.

The chain combines TRBV28 with TRBJ2-5, with 15 bases fitting TRBD2. The germline CDR1 and CDR2 sequences are MDHEN and SYDVKM. Trimming cost V 6 bases and J 5 bases; bases outside gene matches: 7. This CDR3 has 16 amino acids. DNA of the CDR3: TGTGCCAGCAGGATCGGACTAGCGGGAGGGCCGGAGACCCAGTACTTC. This gives the protein CASRIGLAGGPETQYF.

The chain employs TRBV6-1 and TRBJ2-5; maybe TRBD1 (6 bases). V was trimmed by 11 bases and J by 7 bases, leaving 23 bases between them. Germline CDR1 and CDR2: MNHNS and SASEGT. The CDR3 extends over 14 amino acids. The CDR3 is CAGEQGPSGGTQYF. The CDR3 DNA reads TGTGCCGGGGAACAGGGACCCTCAGGCGGGACCCAGTACTTC.

The CDR3 DNA follows: TGTGCCAGCAGCCGAAGAGTGGCGGGGACCACAGATACGCAGTATTTT. It translates to CASSRRVAGTTDTQYF. V usage is TRBV7-8 and J usage is TRBJ2-3; maybe TRBD2 (6 bases). Germline V lookup: CDR1 SGHVS, CDR2 FQNEAQ. V was pared by 5 bases and J by 2 bases, with 17 bases between. This CDR3 region has 16 residues.

J is TRBJ2-1 and V is TRBV10-2; D is undetermined. V lost 7 bases and J 3 bases, leaving 10 bases between the germline ends. This CDR3 has 13 amino acids. The germline gives CDR1 WSHSY, CDR2 SAAADI. The CDR3 DNA reads as TGCGCCAGCATAAATCGCAGCTACAATGAGCAGTTCTTC. It is translated as CASINRSYNEQFF.

With regard to this clone: The same CDR3 also results from other DNA sequences found in this sample. This chain links TRBV11-2 with TRBJ2-6; D remains unclear. There are 14 residues in the CDR3. Trimming removed 3 bases at V and 0 bases at J, with 3 bases between. CDR1 is SGHAT, CDR2 FQNNGV, per germline. CDR3 region: CASSLSSGANVLTF. CDR3 in DNA: TGTGCCAGCAGCTTGAGCTCTGGGGCCAACGTCCTGACTTTC.

The rearrangement links TRBV29-1 to TRBJ2-7; weak D call: TRBD1 (6 bases). V was cut by 3 bases and J by 3 bases, with 9 bases left in between. CDR1 SQVTM and CDR2 ANQGSEA come from the germline V gene. The CDR3 loop spans 12 amino acids. In nucleotides, the CDR3 is TGCAGCGTTGACGCAGGGGACTACGAGCAGTACTTC. Amino acids: CSVDAGDYEQYF.

In this sample, this clone turned up a few times. V and J are TRBV5-4 and TRBJ1-1, with D uncertain. Germline CDR1 reads SGHNT; CDR2 reads YYREEE (reference sequence). V was trimmed by 0 bases and J by 1 base, leaving 4 bases between them. The length of the CDR3 is 13 residues. CDR3 in DNA: TGTGCCAGCAGCTTGGGGGAGAACACTGAAGCTTTCTTT. As protein: CASSLGENTEAFF.

The V and J genes are TRBV2 and TRBJ2-1, with a weak D call TRBD2 (5 bases). This CDR3 contains 13 residues. V dropped 8 bases and J dropped 7 bases, with 15 bases sitting between them. The germline gives CDR1 SNHLY, CDR2 FYNNEI. CDR3 sequence reads: CASHPGRGNEQFF. DNA of the CDR3: TGTGCCAGCCACCCGGGGAGAGGGAATGAGCAGTTCTTC.